This T cell receptor beta chain is from a study of blood T cells in healthy people across ages. CDR1 LNHDA and CDR2 SQIVND come from the germline V gene (reference sequence). This CDR3 is 14 amino acids long. The ends were cut back, 5 bases at V and 2 bases at J, with 13 bases in the middle. Next came a second PCR, run for 7 to 11 cycles, which used a sample-barcoded 5' primer along with a J-beta primer mix. MiXCR was run by TCRdb on the 5' RACE reads, yielding one entry per CDR3 protein. This sample has 1.8 million or so distinct CDR3 sequences, with around 42% found just once. The rearrangement joins TRBV19 to TRBJ2-7, with D uncertain. The TCR comes from a human donor in good health. The sequenced material came from blood. CDR3 sequence: CASSPAADAYEQYF. CDR3 in DNA: TGTGCCAGTAGTCCTGCGGCAGACGCCTACGAGCAGTACTTC.